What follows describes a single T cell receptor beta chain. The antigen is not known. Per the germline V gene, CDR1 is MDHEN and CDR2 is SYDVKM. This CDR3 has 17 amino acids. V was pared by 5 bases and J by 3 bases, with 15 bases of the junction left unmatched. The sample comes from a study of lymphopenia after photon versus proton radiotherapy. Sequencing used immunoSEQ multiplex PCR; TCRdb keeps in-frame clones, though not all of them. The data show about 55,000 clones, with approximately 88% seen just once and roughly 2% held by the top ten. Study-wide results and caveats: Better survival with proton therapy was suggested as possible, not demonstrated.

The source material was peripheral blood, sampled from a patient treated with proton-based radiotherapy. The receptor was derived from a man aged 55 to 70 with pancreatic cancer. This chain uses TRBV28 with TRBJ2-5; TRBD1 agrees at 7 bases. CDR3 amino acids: CASSPEDRTTRKETQYF. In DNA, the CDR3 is TGTGCCAGCAGTCCAGAGGACAGGACGACTCGAAAAGAGACCCAGTACTTC. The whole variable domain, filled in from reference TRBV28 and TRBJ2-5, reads DVKVTQSSRYLVKRTGEKVFLECVQDMDHENMFWYRQDPGLGLRLIYFSYDVKMKEKGDIPEGYSVSREKKERFSLILESASTNQTSMYLCASSPEDRTTRKETQYFGPGTRLLVL.